Presented here are 9 T cell receptor beta chains from one specimen sequenced in a study of blood T cell repertoires in COVID-19. Sequencing used immunoSEQ multiplex PCR; TCRdb keeps in-frame clones, though not all of them. The sample carries 60,000 to 85,000 clones, more than 75% recorded once. The sequenced sample was peripheral blood. The receptor source for this set is a human donor in a cohort sampled during active COVID-19.

As concerns this clone: Because the CDR3's place on the DNA is in doubt, the DNA is left out and the CDR3 is given as listed by TCRdb. The chain joins TRBV3-1 (or the pseudogene TRBV3-2) to TRBJ1-4; the table assigns TRBD1, which was not confirmed against the DNA. Germline V gives CDR1 LGHDT, CDR2 YNNKEL (reference sequence). The CDR3 has 17 residues if both end residues are counted. CDR3 in amino acids: CASSHSGQGLSNEKLFF.

The chain is built from TRBV11-2 and TRBJ2-2; D gene ambiguous. CDR3 size: 16 residues. In germline, CDR1 is SGHAT, CDR2 FQNNGV. Trimming took 5 bases from V and 7 from J, leaving 20 bases between them. This chain's CDR3 is CASSRFERPWVGELFF. CDR3 sequence (DNA): TGTGCCAGCAGCAGGTTCGAGCGACCGTGGGTCGGGGAGCTGTTTTTT. Together with reference TRBV11-2 and TRBJ2-2, the CDR3 gives the full variable domain: EAGVAQSPRYKIIEKRQSVAFWCNPISGHATLYWYQQILGQGPKLLIQFQNNGVVDDSQLPKDRFSAERLKGVDSTLKIQPAKLEDSAVYLCASSRFERPWVGELFFGEGSRLTVL.

In its sample, this clone was seen once. The rearrangement uses TRBV29-1 and TRBJ2-7; a weak D match, TRBD2 (5 bases). The CDR3 has 13 residues. Germline loops: CDR1 SQVTM, CDR2 ANQGSEA. V gave up 2 bases and J gave up 4 bases, with 12 bases separating them. The CDR3 DNA follows: TGCAGCGTTGAAAGACTACCTAATTACGAGCAGTACTTC. Translating gives CSVERLPNYEQYF.

The V call is TRBV28, the J call TRBJ2-7; 9 positions agree with TRBD1. V dropped 7 bases and J dropped 3; count of bases not matched to a gene: 10. Germline V CDR1 and CDR2: MDHEN, SYDVKM. The length of the CDR3 is 15 residues. The CDR3 sequence: CASMGATGGNYEQYF. CDR3 DNA: TGTGCCAGCATGGGGGCCACAGGGGGCAACTACGAGCAGTACTTC.

The chain carries TRBV7-9 and TRBJ1-6, with D unresolved. The CDR3 is 14 residues long. Per germline, CDR1 SEHNR and CDR2 FQNEAQ (reference sequence). V lost 1 base, J lost 6 bases, and 7 bases lay in between. The CDR3: CASSLDTGNSPLHF. CDR3 in DNA: TGTGCCAGCAGCTTAGATACGGGTAATTCACCCCTCCACTTT.

The chain links TRBV10-3 to TRBJ1-5; D is unclear. The germline V and J ends were trimmed by 4 bases and 5 bases, with 6 bases remaining between them. Looked up from germline, CDR1 is ENHRY and CDR2 is SYGVKD. The CDR3 is 12 amino acids. The CDR3: CAISAGDQPQHF. CDR3 DNA sequence: TGTGCCATCAGTGCCGGGGATCAGCCCCAGCATTTT.

V and J are TRBV12-5 and TRBJ2-1; TRBD2 matches at 8 bases. The CDR3 extends over 19 amino acids. Germline values: CDR1 LGHNT, CDR2 FRNRAP. V lost 6 bases to trimming and J lost 1 base; unmatched junction nucleotides: 17. The CDR3 nucleotides are TGTGCTAGTGGACTCCAACCCAGGGGACTAGAAAAATCCTACAATGAGCAGTTCTTC. This translates into CASGLQPRGLEKSYNEQFF.

The chain carries TRBV7-2 and TRBJ1-1; D remains unclear. The CDR3 is 12 amino acids. Germline V CDR1 and CDR2: SGHTA, FQGNSA. V was clipped by 0 bases and J by 8 bases, with 7 bases between them. The CDR3 DNA reads as TGTGCCAGCAGCTTAGCGTACAACGAAGCTTTCTTT. Translation gives CASSLAYNEAFF. Looking up the rest from reference TRBV7-2 and TRBJ1-1 gives the full variable domain: GAGVSQSPSNKVTEKGKDVELRCDPISGHTALYWYRQSLGQGLEFLIYFQGNSAPDKSGLPSDRFSAERTGGSVSTLTIQRTQQEDSAVYLCASSLAYNEAFFGQGTRLTVV.

The rearrangement joins TRBV11-2 to TRBJ2-7; 7 nucleotides align to TRBD1. V was pared by 0 bases and J by 6 bases, with 8 bases of the junction left unmatched. Germline-derived CDR1 and CDR2 are SGHAT and FQNNGV. The CDR3 runs to 15 residues. CDR3 sequence reads: CASSLDLYGDSEQYF. CDR3 sequence (DNA): TGTGCCAGCAGCTTAGATCTTTACGGGGACAGCGAGCAGTACTTC.